This T cell receptor beta chain was recovered during a study of identical twins. Study observations and caveats: Researchers reported excess low generation probability among twin-shared out-of-frame alpha sequences.

Worth noting for this clonotype: Its target is not known.

Template switching added a universal primer binding site, and final cDNA carried unique molecular identifiers. TCRdb re-called the 5' RACE reads with MiXCR, one entry per CDR3 protein. Among roughly 770,000 distinct CDR3 sequences, about 20% were seen once, and the ten largest hold around 13%. Germline V gene sequence: CDR1 SGHTA, CDR2 FQGNSA. The CDR3 extends over 15 amino acids. The junction had 6 bases not matched to a gene; V was cut back by 5 bases and J by 7 bases. Separately, the same data were catalogued under a study of T cells expressing NK-cell markers. This second study notes: The study sequenced eight donors, seven HCMV-seropositive and one seronegative.

The chain uses TRBV7-2 and TRBJ2-2, with 11 bases that match TRBD2. The source of this sequence is a woman in her late teens or twenties in good health. The sequenced sample was PBMCs. The CDR3 bases are TGTGCCAGCAGCCCCTCTAGCGGGGGGATCGGGGAGCTGTTTTTT. This translates into CASSPSSGGIGELFF.